Sequencing of this T cell receptor (beta chain) was carried out in a study of beta chain features in type 1 diabetes. About the research overall: In all, approximately 100,000,000 sorted cells from all samples were analyzed.

Findings of the study overall: Among patients with Type 1 diabetes, TCRB CDR3s were moderately but significantly shorter in every one of the four CD4+ subsets. Lower insertion and higher deletion counts appeared at VDJ junctions in type 1 diabetes patients.

CD4+ cells of the naive, central memory, regulatory and stem cell-like memory types were sorted via CD45RO/CCR7/CD25/CD127/CD95/CD27. Expressed TCRB transcripts were sequenced after all isolated RNA was converted to cDNA. Repertoires were generated with immunoSEQ multiplex PCR, while TCRdb's copy carries only in-frame clones and drops some. The sample holds 400,000 or so clones, 8.5% to 10% seen once. The CDR3 totals 11 residues. Germline loops: CDR1 SGHAT, CDR2 FQNNGV. The V end lost 8 bases, the J end lost 2 bases, and 4 bases lay between the germline ends. As concerns this clone: Its matching antigen is unknown.

Sequencing used central memory CD4+ T cells from blood. This receptor was obtained from a young man with type 1 diabetes. The chain couples TRBV11-2 to TRBJ1-5; no clear D gene. The CDR3 sequence: CASGGNQPQHF. DNA of the CDR3: TGTGCCAGCGGAGGCAATCAGCCCCAGCATTTT.